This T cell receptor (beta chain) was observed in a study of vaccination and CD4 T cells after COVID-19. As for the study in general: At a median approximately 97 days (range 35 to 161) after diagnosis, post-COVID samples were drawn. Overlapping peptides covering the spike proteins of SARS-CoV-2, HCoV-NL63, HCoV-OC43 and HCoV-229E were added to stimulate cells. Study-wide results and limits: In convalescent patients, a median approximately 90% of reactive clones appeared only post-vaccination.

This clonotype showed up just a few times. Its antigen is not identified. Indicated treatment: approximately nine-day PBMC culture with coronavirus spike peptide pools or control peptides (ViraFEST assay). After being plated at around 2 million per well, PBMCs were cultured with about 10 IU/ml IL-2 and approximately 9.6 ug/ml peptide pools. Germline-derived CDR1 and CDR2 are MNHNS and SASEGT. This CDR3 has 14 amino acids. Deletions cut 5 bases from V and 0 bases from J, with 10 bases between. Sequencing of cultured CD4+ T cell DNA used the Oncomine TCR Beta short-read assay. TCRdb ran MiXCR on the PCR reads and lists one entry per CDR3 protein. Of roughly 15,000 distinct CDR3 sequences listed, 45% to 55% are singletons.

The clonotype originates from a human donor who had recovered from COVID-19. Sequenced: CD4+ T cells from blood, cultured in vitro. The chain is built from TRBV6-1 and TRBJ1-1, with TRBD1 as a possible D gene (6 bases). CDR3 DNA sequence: TGTGCCAGCAGTCAACAGGGAGTGAACACTGAAGCTTTCTTT. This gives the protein CASSQQGVNTEAFF.